This T cell receptor (beta chain) is drawn from a study of identical twins. Study-wide results and caveats: Modelling approaches yielded underestimates of out-of-frame TCR alpha sharing between monozygotic twins. Conclusions relied on cross-sectional statistical analysis, not following the same donors.

This clonotype was observed a few times. Its specificity is not known. TCRdb ran MiXCR on the 5' RACE reads and lists one entry per CDR3 protein. Seen here are fewer than 550,000 distinct CDR3 sequences, approximately 14% observed once, and the top ten hold roughly 0.42%. CDR3 size: 18 residues. Unmatched junction bases numbered 14, after V lost 1 base and J lost 6 bases. CDR1 is SGHAT and CDR2 is FQDESV in the germline V gene (reference sequence). Separately, the same data were catalogued under a study of yellow fever vaccine responses in identical twins.

Sequencing was done on a sample of CD4+ T cells sorted from blood. This chain links TRBV11-1 with TRBJ2-1, with 8 nucleotides matching TRBD2. This clonotype was obtained from a woman aged 18-29 years in good health. CDR3 in amino acids: CASSLVLGLAGSFNEQFF. The CDR3, as DNA: TGTGCCAGCAGCTTAGTCTTAGGGCTAGCGGGTTCGTTCAATGAGCAGTTCTTC.